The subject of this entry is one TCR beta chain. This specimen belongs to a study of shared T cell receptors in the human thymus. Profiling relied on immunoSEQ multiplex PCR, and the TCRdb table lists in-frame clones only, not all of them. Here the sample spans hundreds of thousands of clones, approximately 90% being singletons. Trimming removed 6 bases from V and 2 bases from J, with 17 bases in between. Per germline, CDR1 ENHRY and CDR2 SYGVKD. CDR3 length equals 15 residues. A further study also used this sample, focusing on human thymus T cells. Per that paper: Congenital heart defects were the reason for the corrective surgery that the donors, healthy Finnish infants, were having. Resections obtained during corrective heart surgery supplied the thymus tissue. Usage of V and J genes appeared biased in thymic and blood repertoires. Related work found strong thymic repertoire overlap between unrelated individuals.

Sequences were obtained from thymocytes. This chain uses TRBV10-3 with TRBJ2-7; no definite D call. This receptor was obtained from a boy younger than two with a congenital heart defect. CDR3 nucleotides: TGTGCCATCAGAGCGCCGACGCAGTCTGCCTACGAGCAGTACTTC. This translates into CAIRAPTQSAYEQYF.